The 2 T cell receptor beta chains presented below share a single source sample, sequenced in a study of blood T cell repertoires in COVID-19. Profiled with immunoSEQ multiplex PCR; TCRdb holds only in-frame clones, not every one. Among approximately 200,000 clones listed, 86% were seen once. The sequenced sample consisted of peripheral blood. The receptors were gathered from a man between 50 and 59 years old with acute or convalescent COVID-19.

The gene calls are TRBV5-1 and TRBJ2-2; D is undetermined. Germline CDR1 reads SGHRS; CDR2 reads YFSETQ. Trimming took off 1 base at V and 7 bases at J, with 8 bases between the two ends. The CDR3 totals 13 residues. The CDR3 DNA reads as TGCGCCAGCAGCTTGTTAGTCGGCGGGGAGCTGTTTTTT. This gives the protein CASSLLVGGELFF.

The rearrangement uses TRBV6-5 and TRBJ1-2; possibly TRBD1 for D (6 bases). The length of the CDR3 is 14 residues. V lost 5 bases to trimming and J lost 1 base, with 11 bases between them. The V gene's germline CDR1 is MNHEY and CDR2 SVGAGI. CDR3 nucleotide sequence: TGTGCCAGCAGTCGGGACACTGATAACTATGGCTACACCTTC. Protein sequence: CASSRDTDNYGYTF.